This T cell receptor (beta chain) was sequenced in a study of CD8+ T cells in alopecia areata. Study-wide background: Tofacitinib was taken orally by treated patients, and the dose was 5 to 10 mg twice daily.

This clone has just a few counts. Per germline, CDR1 LNHNV and CDR2 YYDKDF (reference sequence). CDR3 length: 18 residues. V lost 0 bases and J lost 2, with 20 bases in between. Reverse transcription of extracted RNA yielded cDNA, which provided the sequencing template. TCRdb's table, derived via immunoSEQ multiplex PCR, lists solely in-frame clones and lacks some. The sample yields roughly 100,000 clones, about 44% seen once. Treatment indicated: oral pan-JAK inhibitor, 5-10 mg twice daily. The receptor's source is a human donor with alopecia areata. Sequenced here: CD8+ T cells sorted from blood, sampled at week 24, from a patient treated with tofacitinib. The V call is TRBV15, the J call TRBJ2-7; perhaps TRBD1 as D (6 bases). CDR3 amino acids: CATSRDWGQAARTYEQYF. The CDR3 bases are TGTGCCACCAGCAGAGATTGGGGGCAGGCAGCCCGCACCTACGAGCAGTACTTC.